This TCR beta chain was sequenced in a study of CD8 T cells in ankylosing spondylitis. Scientists made TCR beta libraries using quantitative 5'-RACE with molecular barcodes. TCRdb re-analysed the 5' RACE reads in MiXCR, keeping a single row per CDR3 protein. Found here are 400,000 or so distinct CDR3 sequences, 25% to 30% of them singletons; the top ten hold 0.75% to 0.9%. This clonotype was picked up many times. Its antigen remains unknown. V was cut by 6 bases and J by 1 base, with 12 bases left in between. Germline-derived CDR1 and CDR2 are SQVTM and ANQGSEA. The CDR3 contains 14 residues. Broader study findings: Blood from ankylosing spondylitis patients appeared to carry a characteristic roughly 8-variant TCR beta motif. Disease-linked clones had a CD8+ phenotype and relatively low frequency in peripheral blood. It was reported that disease-linked clones were significantly enriched in matched ankylosing spondylitis synovial fluid. In the blood and synovial fluid of reactive arthritis, some motif variants had been previously reported.

The sequencing input was blood, either unsorted or a sorted T cell fraction (not recorded which). The receptor's source is a male donor with ankylosing spondylitis. This sequence joins TRBV29-1 and TRBJ2-2; possibly TRBD1 for D (6 bases). The DNA of the CDR3 is TGCAGCGTGACTGGACAGTGGAACACCGGGGAGCTGTTTTTT. Translating it yields CSVTGQWNTGELFF.